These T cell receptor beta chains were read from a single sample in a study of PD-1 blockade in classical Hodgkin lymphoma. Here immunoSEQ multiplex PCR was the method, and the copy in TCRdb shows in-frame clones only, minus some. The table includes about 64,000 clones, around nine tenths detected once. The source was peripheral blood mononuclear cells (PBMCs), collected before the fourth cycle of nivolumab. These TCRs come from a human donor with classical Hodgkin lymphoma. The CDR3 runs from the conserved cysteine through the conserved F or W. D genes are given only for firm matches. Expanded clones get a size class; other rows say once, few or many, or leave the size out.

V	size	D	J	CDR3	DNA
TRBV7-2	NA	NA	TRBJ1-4	CASSLWGTNEKLFF	TGTGCCAGCAGCTTATGGGGTACCAATGAAAAACTGTTTTTT
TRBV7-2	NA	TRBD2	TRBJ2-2	CASSLAPGGTGELFF	TGTGCCAGCAGCTTAGCGCCGGGGGGCACCGGGGAGCTGTTTTTT
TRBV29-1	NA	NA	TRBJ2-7	CSVSVGPEQYF	TGCAGCGTTTCAGTGGGTCCCGAGCAGTACTTC
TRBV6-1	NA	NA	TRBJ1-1	CASSEGAEPGAKKQTEAFF	TGTGCCAGCAGTGAGGGGGCCGAACCCGGGGCCAAAAAGCAAACTGAAGCTTTCTTT
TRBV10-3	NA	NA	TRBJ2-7	CAISDNYEQYF	TGTGCCATCAGTGACAATTACGAGCAGTACTTC
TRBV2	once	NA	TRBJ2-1	CASSVEGGGYNEQFF	TGTGCCAGCAGTGTCGAGGGGGGTGGATACAATGAGCAGTTCTTC
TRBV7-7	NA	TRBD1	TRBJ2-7	CASSRDSSSYEQYF	TGTGCTAGCAGCCGGGACAGCAGCTCCTACGAGCAGTACTTC
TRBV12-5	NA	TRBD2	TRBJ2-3	CASTLAGGHTDTQYF	TGTGCTAGTACCCTAGCGGGAGGTCACACAGATACGCAGTATTTT
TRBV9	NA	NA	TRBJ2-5	CASSVGPQPTQYF	TGTGCCAGCAGCGTCGGGCCTCAGCCGACCCAGTACTTC
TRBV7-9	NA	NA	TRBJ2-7	CASSLTSSYEQYF	TGTGCCAGCAGCTTGACCAGCTCCTACGAGCAGTACTTC
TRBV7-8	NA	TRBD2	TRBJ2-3	CASSLERTRGGRGDTQYF	TGTGCCAGCAGCTTAGAGAGGACTCGCGGGGGGCGTGGAGATACGCAGTATTTT
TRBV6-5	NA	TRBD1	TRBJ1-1	CASSFLDREVAFF	TGTGCCAGCAGTTTTTTAGACAGGGAAGTAGCTTTCTTT
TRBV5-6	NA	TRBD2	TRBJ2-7	CASTPGLLNHEQYF	TGTGCCAGCACCCCGGGACTATTGAACCACGAGCAGTACTTC
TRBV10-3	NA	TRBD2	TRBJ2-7	CAISGGVAGDSYEQYF	TGTGCCATCAGCGGAGGAGTGGCGGGAGACTCCTACGAGCAGTACTTC
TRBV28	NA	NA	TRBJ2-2	CATVFPPGELFF	TGTGCCACCGTTTTCCCCCCCGGGGAGCTGTTTTTT
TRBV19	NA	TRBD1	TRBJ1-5	CASKWTGDAQPQHF	TGTGCCAGTAAATGGACAGGGGACGCACAGCCCCAGCATTTT
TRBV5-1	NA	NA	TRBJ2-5	CASSLEGSETQYF	TGCGCCAGCAGCTTGGAAGGTTCAGAGACCCAGTACTTC
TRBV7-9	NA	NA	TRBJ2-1	CASSLILGWYNEQFF	TGTGCCAGCAGCTTGATATTGGGATGGTACAATGAGCAGTTCTTC
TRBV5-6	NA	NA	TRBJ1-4	CASSPSGVEGEKLFF	TGTGCCAGCAGCCCGTCAGGGGTGGAGGGTGAAAAACTGTTTTTT
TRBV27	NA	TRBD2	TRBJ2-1	CASSLSWRGDQFF	TGTGCCAGCAGTTTATCGTGGCGGGGGGACCAGTTCTTC
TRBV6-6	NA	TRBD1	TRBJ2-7	CASRPGQSYEQYF	TGTGCCAGCAGGCCGGGACAGTCCTACGAGCAGTACTTC
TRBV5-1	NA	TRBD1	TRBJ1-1	CASSLQDRGMTEAFF	TGCGCCAGCAGCTTACAGGACAGGGGAATGACTGAAGCTTTCTTT
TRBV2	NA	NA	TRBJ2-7	CASRQGPIYEQYF	TGTGCCAGCAGACAGGGCCCAATCTACGAGCAGTACTTC
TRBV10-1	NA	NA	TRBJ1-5	CASRRKGGPNQDSIPDQPQHF	TGCGCCAGCCGCCGTAAAGGGGGGCCAAACCAAGACTCCATACCAGATCAGCCCCAGCATTTT
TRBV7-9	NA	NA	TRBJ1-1	CASSPKAPTEAFF	TGTGCCAGCAGTCCGAAGGCGCCCACTGAAGCTTTCTTT
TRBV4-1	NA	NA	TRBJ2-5	CASSQDLSAQETQYF	TGCGCCAGCAGCCAAGACTTGTCGGCACAAGAGACCCAGTACTTC
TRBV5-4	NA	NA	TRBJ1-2	CASSLGKTQGPLYGYTF	TGTGCCAGCAGCTTGGGGAAGACTCAGGGCCCTCTCTATGGCTACACCTTC
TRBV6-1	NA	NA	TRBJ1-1	CASTQYRGASNEAFF	TGTGCCAGCACCCAATATCGGGGGGCCTCCAATGAAGCTTTCTTT
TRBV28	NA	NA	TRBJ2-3	CASSLLEELTDTQYF	TGTGCCAGCAGTTTATTAGAGGAGCTCACAGATACGCAGTATTTT
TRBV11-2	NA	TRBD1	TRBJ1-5	CASGTGHNQPQHF	TGTGCCAGCGGGACAGGTCACAATCAGCCCCAGCATTTT
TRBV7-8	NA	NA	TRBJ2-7	CASRSTDSYEQYF	TGTGCCAGCAGGAGCACAGACTCCTACGAGCAGTACTTC
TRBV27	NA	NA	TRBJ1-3	CASSLRGSGNTIYF	TGTGCCAGCAGTTTAAGAGGGTCTGGAAACACCATATATTTT
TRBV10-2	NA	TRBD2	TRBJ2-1	CASSEKRGDNEQFF	TGCGCCAGCAGTGAGAAACGGGGGGACAATGAGCAGTTCTTC
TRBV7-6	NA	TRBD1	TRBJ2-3	CASSLAPGGSTDTQYF	TGTGCCAGCAGCTTAGCCCCAGGGGGCTCCACAGATACGCAGTATTTT
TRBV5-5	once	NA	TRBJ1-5	CASSPRSGGPQHF	TGTGCCAGCAGCCCAAGGTCCGGTGGGCCCCAGCATTTT
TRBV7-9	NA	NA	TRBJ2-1	CASQGTGVYNEQFF	TGTGCCAGCCAGGGGACGGGAGTTTACAATGAGCAGTTCTTC
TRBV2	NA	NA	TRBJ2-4	CASSRVVGKNIQYF	TGTGCCAGCAGCAGGGTGGTTGGCAAAAACATTCAGTACTTC
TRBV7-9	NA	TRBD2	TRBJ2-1	CASRPTPTSGRYNEQFF	TGTGCCAGCAGACCGACCCCGACTAGCGGGAGGTACAATGAGCAGTTCTTC
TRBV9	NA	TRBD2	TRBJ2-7	CASSVAAGVLYEQYF	TGTGCCAGCAGCGTAGCGGCGGGAGTACTTTACGAGCAGTACTTC
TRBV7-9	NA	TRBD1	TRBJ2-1	CASSEDRGRINEQFF	TGTGCCAGCAGCGAAGACAGGGGGAGAATCAATGAGCAGTTCTTC
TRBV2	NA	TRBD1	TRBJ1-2	CASSAGTGGVYGYTF	TGTGCCAGCAGTGCCGGGACAGGGGGTGTCTATGGCTACACCTTC
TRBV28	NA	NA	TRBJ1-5	CASSLNPQHF	TGTGCCAGCAGTTTAAACCCCCAGCATTTT
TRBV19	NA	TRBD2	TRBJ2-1	CASTPSGRWEQFF	TGTGCCAGTACTCCTAGCGGGAGATGGGAGCAGTTCTTC
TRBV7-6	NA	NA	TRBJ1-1	CASSLGVDTEAFF	TGTGCCAGCAGCTTAGGGGTAGACACTGAAGCTTTCTTT
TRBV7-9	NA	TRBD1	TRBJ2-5	CASGSGSGQGAVETQYF	TGTGCCAGCGGATCTGGGTCGGGACAGGGGGCCGTAGAGACCCAGTACTTC
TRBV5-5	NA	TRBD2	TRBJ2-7	CASSGLISGAAYEQYF	TGTGCCAGCAGCGGTCTCATTAGCGGGGCAGCCTACGAGCAGTACTTC
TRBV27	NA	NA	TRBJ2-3	CASSTNTDTQYF	TGTGCCAGCAGTACCAACACAGATACGCAGTATTTT
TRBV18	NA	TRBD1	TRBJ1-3	CASSPAGTDDSGNTIYF	TGTGCCAGCTCACCGGCCGGGACAGACGACTCTGGAAACACCATATATTTT
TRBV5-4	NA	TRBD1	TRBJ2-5	CASSLRQGAVTQYF	TGTGCCAGCAGCCTTAGACAGGGGGCGGTGACCCAGTACTTC
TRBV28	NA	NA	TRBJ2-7	CASSRGSSEQYF	TGTGCCAGCAGCCGTGGGAGCAGCGAGCAGTACTTC
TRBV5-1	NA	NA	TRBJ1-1	CASSLGQMNTEAFF	TGCGCCAGCAGCCTCGGACAGATGAACACTGAAGCTTTCTTT
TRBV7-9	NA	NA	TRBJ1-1	CAGGSGPNTEAFF	TGTGCAGGGGGGTCAGGGCCGAACACTGAAGCTTTCTTT
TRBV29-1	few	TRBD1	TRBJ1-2	CSDWTGANGYTF	TGCAGCGATTGGACAGGGGCAAATGGCTACACCTTC
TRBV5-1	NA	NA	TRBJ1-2	CASSLESYGYTF	TGCGCCAGCAGCTTGGAATCCTATGGCTACACCTTC
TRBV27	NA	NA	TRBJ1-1	CASSFGGARTEAFF	TGTGCCAGCAGTTTTGGGGGGGCCCGGACTGAAGCTTTCTTT
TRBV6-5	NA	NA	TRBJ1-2	CASTQGGRDGYTF	TGTGCCAGCACGCAGGGTGGGAGGGATGGCTACACCTTC
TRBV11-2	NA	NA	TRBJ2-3	CASSQWGDTDTQYF	TGTGCCAGCAGCCAATGGGGGGATACAGATACGCAGTATTTT